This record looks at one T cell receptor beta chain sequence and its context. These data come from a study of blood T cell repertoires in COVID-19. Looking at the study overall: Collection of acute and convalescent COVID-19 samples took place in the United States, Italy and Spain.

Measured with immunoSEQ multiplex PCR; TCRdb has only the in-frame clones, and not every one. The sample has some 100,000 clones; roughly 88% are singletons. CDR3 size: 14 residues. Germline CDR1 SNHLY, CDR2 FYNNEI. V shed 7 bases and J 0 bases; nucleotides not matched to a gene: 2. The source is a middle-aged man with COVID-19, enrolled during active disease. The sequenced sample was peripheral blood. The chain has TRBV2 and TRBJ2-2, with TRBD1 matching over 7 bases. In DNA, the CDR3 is TGTGCCAGCATGCAGGGGGCGAACACCGGGGAGCTGTTTTTT. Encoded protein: CASMQGANTGELFF.